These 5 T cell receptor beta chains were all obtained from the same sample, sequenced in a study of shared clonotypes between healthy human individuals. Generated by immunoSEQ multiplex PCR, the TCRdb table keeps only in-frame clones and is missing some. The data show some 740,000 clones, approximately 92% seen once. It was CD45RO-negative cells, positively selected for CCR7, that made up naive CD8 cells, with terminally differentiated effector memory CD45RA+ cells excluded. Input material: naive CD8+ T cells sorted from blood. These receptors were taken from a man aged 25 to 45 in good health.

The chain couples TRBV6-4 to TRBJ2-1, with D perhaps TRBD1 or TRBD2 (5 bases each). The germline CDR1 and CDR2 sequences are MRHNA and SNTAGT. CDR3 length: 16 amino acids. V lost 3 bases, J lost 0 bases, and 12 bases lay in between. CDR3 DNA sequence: TGTGCCAGCAGTGAGGGGGTAGGGTTCTCCTACAATGAGCAGTTCTTC. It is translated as CASSEGVGFSYNEQFF.

The CDR3 region has the DNA TGTGCCAGCAGCAACTCCCCAGGCGGGAGTTACAATGAGCAGTTCTTC. Protein product: CASSNSPGGSYNEQFF. V gene TRBV9 combines with J gene TRBJ2-1; TRBD2 aligns across 7 bases. The germline V gene encodes CDR1 SGDLS and CDR2 YYNGEE. The V and J ends lost 4 bases and 4 bases, in that order; junction bases with no gene match: 11. The CDR3 consists of 16 residues.

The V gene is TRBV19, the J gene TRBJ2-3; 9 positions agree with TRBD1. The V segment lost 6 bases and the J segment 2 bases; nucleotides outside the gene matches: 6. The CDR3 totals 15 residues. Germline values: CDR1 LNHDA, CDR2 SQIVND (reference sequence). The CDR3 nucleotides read TGTGCCAGTAGCTTAACAGGGGGCTTCACAGATACGCAGTATTTT. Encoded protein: CASSLTGGFTDTQYF.

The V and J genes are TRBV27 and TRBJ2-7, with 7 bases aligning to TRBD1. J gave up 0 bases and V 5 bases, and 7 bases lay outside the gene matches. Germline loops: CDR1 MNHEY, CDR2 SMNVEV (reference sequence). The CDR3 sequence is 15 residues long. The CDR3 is CASSDTGAGSYEQYF. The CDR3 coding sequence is TGTGCCAGCAGTGACACAGGGGCCGGCTCCTACGAGCAGTACTTC.

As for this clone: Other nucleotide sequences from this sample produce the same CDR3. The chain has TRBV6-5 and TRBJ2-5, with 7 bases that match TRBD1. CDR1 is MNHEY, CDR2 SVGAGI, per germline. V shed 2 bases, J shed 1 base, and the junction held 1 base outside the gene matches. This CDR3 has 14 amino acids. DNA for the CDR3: TGTGCCAGCAGTTACACAGGGGCCCAAGAGACCCAGTACTTC. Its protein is CASSYTGAQETQYF.